The rows below give T cell receptor beta chains drawn from one sample of a study of T-cell reconstitution after alpha-beta-depleted transplantation in children. TCRdb analysed the PCR reads with MiXCR anew, one entry per CDR3 protein. The data hold a few hundred thousand distinct CDR3 sequences, with over 20% observed a single time. The starting material was PBMCs, obtained before TCRalphabeta/CD19-depleted stem cell transplant. Receptor source: a girl aged 2-10 years with Fanconi anemia, due to receive a stem cell transplant. The CDR3 runs from the conserved cysteine through the conserved F or W. The D gene is left open where the match is weak. Where a row states a size, it is once, few, many or the class of an expanded clone; other rows omit it.

V	J	D	size	DNA	CDR3
TRBV20-1	TRBJ1-4	NA	many	TGCAGTGCTAGCCCTAATGAAAAACTGTTTTTT	CSASPNEKLFF
TRBV15	TRBJ2-4	TRBD1	NA	TGTGCCACCAGCAGAGAATCGACAGGGGGCGACTTAGCCAAAAACATTCAGTACTTC	CATSRESTGGDLAKNIQYF
TRBV29-1	TRBJ2-1	NA	NA	TGCAGCGTTGAACCCCCTAGCGCCTCCTACAATGAGCAGTTCTTC	CSVEPPSASYNEQFF
TRBV20-1	TRBJ1-6	TRBD1	many	TGCAGTGCTATTATAACGACAGGGAATAATTCACCCCTCCACTTT	CSAIITTGNNSPLHF
TRBV7-9	TRBJ2-3	TRBD1	once	TGTGCCAGCAGCTCGGCTGGACAGGGGGCTCAGTATTTT	CASSSAGQGAQYF
TRBV4-2	TRBJ2-1	TRBD2	NA	TGTGCCAGCAGCCAAGGCGGGGCTAGCGGGGCGTACAATGAGCAGTTCTTC	CASSQGGASGAYNEQFF
TRBV20-1	TRBJ2-5	NA	many	TGCAGTGCTCGTACAGGGTCAATCCAACAGGAGACCCAGTACTTC	CSARTGSIQQETQYF
TRBV15	TRBJ2-2	NA	many	TGTGCCACCAGCGGAAACCGGGTCACCGGGGAGCTGTTTTTT	CATSGNRVTGELFF
TRBV2	TRBJ2-3	TRBD2	NA	TGTGCCAGCACATTAGCGGGACCCACAGATACGCAGTATTTT	CASTLAGPTDTQYF
TRBV29-1	TRBJ1-2	TRBD1	NA	TGCAGCGTTGGGAGACAGGGTTTGGACTATGGCTACACCTTC	CSVGRQGLDYGYTF
TRBV29-1	TRBJ2-1	NA	many	TGCAGCGTTGGGGGGATGAGGGTTATGAATGAGCAGTTCTTC	CSVGGMRVMNEQFF